This T cell receptor (beta chain) is from a study of blood T cells in healthy people across ages (dated by TCRdb to about 2015). In the study overall: In model experiments, template switching captured roughly one uniquely barcoded TCR beta cDNA molecule for every two T cells. Using deep sequencing normalized with unique cDNA molecular identifiers, the study measured how TCR beta repertoire diversity changes with age. Donors were grouped into four age groups: young (average about 15 years), middle-aged (39), aged (around 60) and long-lived (just over 80). To avoid experimental bias, donors of different ages were randomly spread across the sequencing lanes. The study analyzed two additional independent replicas of 1 million unique cDNA reads from the same blood draw for two donors, one aged 18 to 30 and one aged 80 or older.

Systemically healthy Caucasian individuals from Russia, approximately 39 in total and aged roughly 6 to 100 years, were included as donors. Each donor gave 8 to 10 milliliters of peripheral blood, collected into EDTA-treated Vacutainer tubes. Ficoll-Paque density-gradient centrifugation was used to isolate PBMCs, with at least 6.5 million per sample. Trizol reagent was used to extract total RNA from PBMCs, with at least 6 micrograms per sample. Naive CD45RAhigh/CD27high T cell percentages were measured by flow cytometry on a PBMC aliquot from every donor. The study at large found these results: Estimates of total diversity from one million sequenced T cells were regarded as lower bounds and underestimates. A strong correlation was found between observed TCR beta diversity and the percentage of naive T cells measured by flow cytometry. As age increased, observed TCR beta diversity per million T cells dropped in a roughly linear way, and a significant reduction was already evident by age around 41. Donor CMV infection status was unknown, potentially confounding age-related changes in expanded clonotypes. Compared with the aged group, more naive CD4+ T cells, fewer expanded clones and increased TCR diversity were shown by the long-lived group, suggesting age selection. Because profiling used bulk unsorted PBMCs, naive and antigen-experienced compartments could not be compared conclusively.

A remark on this clonotype: Its antigen is currently not known. Base qualities are not provided; no much larger clone lies one nucleotide away.

Library generation was performed with 5' RACE. This sample was sequenced with an Illumina HiSeq 2500. A second PCR of roughly 7 to 11 cycles was performed with a sample-barcoded 5' primer and a J-beta primer mix. A unique molecular identifier was introduced onto each TCR beta cDNA molecule by a template-switch 5' adaptor carrying 12 random nucleotides. Each sample yielded at least 2.5 million CDR3-containing paired-end reads. First-strand cDNA was synthesized from all RNA with the Mint cDNA synthesis kit, primed by a TRBC-specific oligonucleotide. After uracil-DNA glycosylase treatment, a first 18-cycle PCR used universal primers M1SS and BC2_uni_R on all cDNA. In the source study's methods: Normalization of each sample was performed by random selection of 1 million high-quality reads, each carrying a distinct molecular identifier. Reads with shared molecular identifiers were discarded instead of being binned into consensus sequences. MiTCR, set to a Q25 quality threshold and the strictest error-elimination algorithm, was used for CDR3 identification, clonotype clustering and error correction. Lower-bound total TCR beta diversity was estimated with a nonparametric unseen species model using Euler transformation. Through fastp at Q25 and MiXCR, TCRdb rebuilt clones from the public reads, retaining in-frame beta chains. Identical CDR3 protein sequences are pooled into one entry, listed with their most common genes and DNA. Here the V and J calls rest on TCRdb's processing, not on the authors' analysis. Counted in this sample were over 1,500,000 distinct CDR3 sequences; 40% to 55% of them appeared once. Less than 2.5% of the sample belongs to the ten largest clones.

Reading the germline V gene gives CDR1 SGHRS and CDR2 YFSETQ. Including cysteine and phenylalanine, the CDR3 has 16 amino acids. The read is trimmed to its CDR3 DNA, 48 bases read in frame from base 1. Trimming at the junction amounts to 4 bases on V and 0 bases on J, and the germline ends lie 16 bases apart. The specimen sequenced was blood. The sequence came from a woman in her 40s in good health. The rearranged chain carries TRBV5-1 and TRBJ2-5; too little of a D gene remains to name it. The DNA sequence is TGCGCCAGCAGCCCAACCGGGTTGGGGTACCAAGAGACCCAGTACTTC. Its product reads: CASSPTGLGYQETQYF.